The 2 T cell receptor delta chains in this list originate from one sample, sequenced in a study of γδ T cells in repeated Plasmodium falciparum infection. Flow sorting of PBMC yielded separate Vgamma9/Vdelta2+ and Vdelta2-negative gammadelta T cell populations for bulk repertoire analysis. TCRdb re-called the multiplex PCR reads via CATT. Of 53,000 or so delta-chain clones in the sample, roughly 2% were seen once. The sample was gamma-delta T cells from blood. These receptors were obtained from a pool of human donors (malaria-infected and uninfected, not separated).

On this clone: This likely stems from a read error, as it lies one base from a far larger clone. The same CDR3 arises from other DNA sequences in this sample as well. The chain links TRDV1 to TRDJ1; TRDD3 matches at 10 bases. Assignment of the J gene here rests on matching the DNA to germline, because TCRdb gives none. Germline-derived CDR1 and CDR2 are TSWWSYY and QGS. The CDR3 is 21 amino acids. CDR3 protein: CALGELCWVCTRTGGLDKLIF. CDR3 coding DNA: TGTGCGCTTGGGGAACTATGTTGGGTATGTACGCGTACTGGGGGATTGGATAAACTCATCTTT.

This clone was detected many times. This probably arose from a read error, given a far larger clone one base away. This CDR3 reads CACDTLLGDTRSPWDTRQMFF. CDR3 nucleotides: TGTGCCTGTGACACTTTACTGGGGGATACACGATCCCCCTGGGACACCCGACAGATGTTTTTC. The chain employs TRDV2 and TRDJ3; TRDD3 agrees at 12 bases. The J gene was not available in TCRdb and was assigned here by matching the DNA to germline segments. This CDR3 is built from 21 residues. The germline gives CDR1 GEAIGNYY, CDR2 EKD. The J segment lost 2 bases and the V segment lost 1 base, leaving 11 bases of the junction unmatched.